What follows is one T cell receptor beta chain and its context. Antigen specificity is unknown. Indicated time point: pre-sensitization, week 0. Indicated treatment: therapeutic diphenylcyclopropenone sensitization with weekly scalp DPC. The drawing of blood occurred before each patch test was applied. These data are taken from a study of human T cells and chemical hapten exposure. Across the whole study: In the approximately 24-week study, patients were dosed weekly with diphenylcyclopropenone on the scalp throughout. General study results and limits: Donors in the study had alopecia, meaning their immune response may differ from healthy people's.

In the source study's methods: Between about 23,224 and 700,000 TCRs appeared in each sample, and the median stood at about 93,000. One entry per CDR3 protein, called by TCRdb with MiXCR from the RACE reads. The V and J calls here are based on TCRdb, not the publication. The table records roughly 110,000 distinct CDR3 sequences, about 12% of them present only once. This CDR3 has 13 residues. The germline V gene encodes CDR1 MDHEN and CDR2 SYDVKM. V was shortened by 8 bases and J by 7 bases, with 18 bases between the two germline ends. The sequence came from a woman aged 50 to 65 with alopecia areata. Some clones in this sample may be carry-over from other donors' samples. The specimen comprised whole blood, sampled in connection with sensitization to the hapten diphenylcyclopropenone (DPC). The chain employs TRBV28 and TRBJ2-7; maybe TRBD2 (6 bases). The CDR3 here is CASAPGENLEQYF. The CDR3 nucleotides read TGTGCCAGCGCCCCGGGAGAAAATCTAGAGCAGTACTTC.